Listed here are 23 T cell receptor beta chains from one sample, sequenced in a study of blood T cell repertoires in COVID-19. The method was immunoSEQ multiplex PCR; TCRdb's version includes in-frame clones alone and lacks a portion of them. The sample consists of some 330,000 clones, approximately 88% of them appearing once. Sequenced input: peripheral blood. Every receptor here comes from a woman aged 45-59 years with active or convalescent COVID-19.

V is TRBV4-1 and J is TRBJ1-1; TRBD1 might be the D (5 bases). Germline CDR1 and CDR2: MGHRA and YSYEKL. V lost 1 base and J 5 bases, leaving 14 bases between the germline ends. This CDR3 region has 15 residues. CDR3 in amino acids: CASSQVSRVRTEAFF. The CDR3, as DNA: TGCGCCAGCAGCCAAGTATCCAGGGTGCGAACTGAAGCTTTCTTT.

The chain is built from TRBV19 and TRBJ1-1, with 10 bases lining up with TRBD1. The germline V gene encodes CDR1 LNHDA and CDR2 SQIVND (reference sequence). J was trimmed by 6 bases and V by 6 bases; bases with no gene match: 7. The CDR3 loop spans 14 amino acids. CDR3 DNA: TGTGCCAGTAGGCCCGGACAGGGGGAGGCTGAAGCTTTCTTT. Its protein product is CASRPGQGEAEAFF.

The chain carries TRBV19 and TRBJ1-2, with 7 nucleotides matching TRBD1. Germline V CDR1 and CDR2: LNHDA, SQIVND (reference sequence). This CDR3 has 13 amino acids. The ends lost 7 bases at V and 2 bases at J; junction bases unmatched: 4. The CDR3 sequence: CASTTTGNYGYTF. The CDR3 nucleotides read TGTGCCAGTACTACGACAGGGAACTATGGCTACACCTTC.

In this sample, this clone turned up once. J is TRBJ1-2 and V is TRBV21-1. TRBV21-1 is annotated as a pseudogene. CDR3 length: 17 residues. The CDR3 DNA reads as TGTGCCAGCAGCCTAACGGGATATCACAGTGAGGGATGCGGCTACACCTTC. Translation: CASSLTGYHSEGCGYTF.

This clone was found a few times. The chain recombines TRBV30 with TRBJ1-2; D gene ambiguous. Trimming removed 3 bases at V and 5 bases at J, with 10 bases between. This CDR3 has 12 residues. The germline gives CDR1 GTSNPN, CDR2 SVGIG (reference sequence). CDR3 residues: CAWRETEYGYTF. CDR3 bases: TGTGCCTGGAGGGAGACTGAGTATGGCTACACCTTC.

The chain uses TRBV28 and TRBJ2-5, with TRBD1 as a possible D gene (6 bases). From germline, CDR1 is MDHEN and CDR2 SYDVKM. The CDR3 is 15 amino acids. The V gene lost 4 bases and the J gene lost 2 bases, with 14 bases spanning the gap. The CDR3 spells CASSSGQPSQETQYF. CDR3 in DNA: TGTGCCAGCAGTTCAGGACAGCCTTCTCAAGAGACCCAGTACTTC.

The J gene is TRBJ1-5, the V gene TRBV7-9, with 9 bases fitting TRBD1. From germline, CDR1 is SEHNR and CDR2 FQNEAQ (reference sequence). This CDR3 spans 14 amino acids. The ends lost 6 bases at V and 7 bases at J; junction bases unmatched: 7. The CDR3 sequence is CASSSDRGYQPQHF. The CDR3, as DNA: TGTGCCAGCAGTTCGGACAGGGGTTACCAGCCCCAGCATTTT.

With respect to this clone: One end of the junction does not line up with germline, which may come from a read error. The chain carries TRBV7-7 and TRBJ2-2; TRBD2 is a possible D gene (6 bases). Germline V gene lookup returns CDR1 SSHAT and CDR2 FNYEAQ (reference sequence). The CDR3 length is 16 residues. This CDR3 reads CASSLIGGGGAGELFF. The CDR3 nucleotides are TGTGCTAGCAGCCTAATCGGTGGCGGCGGGGCCGGGGAGCTGTTTTTT.

The chain has TRBV19 and TRBJ2-7, with 8 bases matching TRBD2. The ends lost 5 bases at V and 2 bases at J; junction bases unmatched: 11. CDR3 length: 16 residues. Germline values: CDR1 LNHDA, CDR2 SQIVND (reference sequence). In DNA form, the CDR3 reads TGTGCCAGTAGTCTATCGGGACTAGTGGGCCCCTACGAGCAGTACTTC. Translating it yields CASSLSGLVGPYEQYF. Looking up the rest from reference TRBV19 and TRBJ2-7 gives the full variable domain: DGGITQSPKYLFRKEGQNVTLSCEQNLNHDAMYWYRQDPGQGLRLIYYSQIVNDFQKGDIAEGYSVSREKKESFPLTVTSAQKNPTAFYLCASSLSGLVGPYEQYFGPGTRLTVT.

The chain has TRBV7-9 and TRBJ1-1; 9 bases match TRBD1. The ends lost 5 bases at V and 4 bases at J; junction bases unmatched: 2. The CDR3 is 13 residues long. Germline CDR1 reads SEHNR; CDR2 reads FQNEAQ (reference sequence). CDR3 DNA sequence: TGTGCCAGCAGCCAGACAGGGGGCACTGAAGCTTTCTTT. Translated: CASSQTGGTEAFF.

The rearrangement links TRBV30 to TRBJ2-1; 8 nucleotides match TRBD1. The CDR3 loop spans 14 amino acids. Per the germline V gene, CDR1 is GTSNPN and CDR2 is SVGIG (reference sequence). The V segment lost 6 bases and the J segment 15 bases; nucleotides outside the gene matches: 19. The CDR3 DNA is TGTGCCTGTGCTGGGACAGGAGGTTCCCTCCAGCGGTTCTTC. It is translated as CACAGTGGSLQRFF.

This clone has a handful of counts. The V call is TRBV11-2, the J call TRBJ2-7, with TRBD1 matching over 10 bases. This CDR3 has 16 residues. CDR1 is SGHAT and CDR2 is FQNNGV in the germline V gene. J lost 2 bases, V lost 5 bases, and 9 bases had no gene match. In DNA form, the CDR3 reads TGTGCCAGCAGCGGTTGGGGACAGGGGTTCCCCTACGAGCAGTACTTC. Translated: CASSGWGQGFPYEQYF.

J is TRBJ2-7 and V is TRBV11-2, with D perhaps TRBD2 (7 bases). CDR1 SGHAT and CDR2 FQNNGV come from the germline V gene. The V and J ends lost 5 bases and 4 bases respectively, with 18 bases between them. This CDR3 comprises 15 residues. The CDR3 DNA is TGTGCCAGCAGCCCCCCCGGGGCGGGGGCTTACGAGCAGTACTTC. Translated, it gives CASSPPGAGAYEQYF.

DNA for the CDR3: TGTGCCAGTGCGCAGGGTTCAACTAATGAAAAACTGTTTTTT. Amino acids: CASAQGSTNEKLFF. The gene calls are TRBV19 and TRBJ1-4; the D gene is possibly TRBD1 (5 bases). V was cut by 8 bases and J by 0 bases, with 10 bases left in between. Per the germline V gene, CDR1 is LNHDA and CDR2 is SQIVND (reference sequence). CDR3 length equals 14 residues.

V usage is TRBV3-1 (or the pseudogene TRBV3-2) and J usage is TRBJ1-2; no clear D gene. Germline assignment: CDR1 LGHDT and CDR2 YNNKEL (reference sequence). This CDR3 has 15 residues. V lost 2 bases, J lost 0 bases, and 10 bases lay in between. The CDR3 DNA sequence: TGTGCCAGCAGCCAATTACACCCTTCTAACTATGGCTACACCTTC. Protein: CASSQLHPSNYGYTF.

The CDR3 here is CASSIDWIRGTGANVLTF. CDR3 nucleotide sequence: TGTGCCAGTAGTATAGATTGGATCAGGGGCACTGGGGCCAACGTCCTGACTTTC. This chain joins TRBV19 and TRBJ2-6; possibly TRBD1 for D (6 bases). Trimming removed 0 bases from V and 2 bases from J, with 14 bases in between. The CDR3 has 18 amino acids. Per the germline V gene, CDR1 is LNHDA and CDR2 is SQIVND (reference sequence).

This rearrangement joins TRBV18 to TRBJ2-3; D ambiguous. Per germline, CDR1 KGHSH and CDR2 LQKENI. The germline V and J ends were trimmed by 4 bases and 0 bases, with 8 bases remaining between them. The CDR3 covers 14 residues. CDR3 sequence (DNA): TGTGCCAGCTCACGGGCAGATAGCACAGATACGCAGTATTTT. Amino acid sequence: CASSRADSTDTQYF.

As to this clone: Germline and junction disagree at one end, which may indicate a read error. The rearrangement joins TRBV4-1 to TRBJ1-3, with TRBD1 as a possible D gene (5 bases). Germline V gene data show CDR1 as MGHRA and CDR2 as YSYEKL. This CDR3 region has 18 residues. The CDR3 bases are TGCGCCAGCAGCCGTACCCGGGGGGAGGGAGGGACTGGCAACACCATATATTTT. It translates to CASSRTRGEGGTGNTIYF.

The rearrangement joins TRBV9 to TRBJ2-1, with D maybe TRBD2 (6 bases). This CDR3 contains 17 residues. The germline V and J ends were trimmed by 0 bases and 7 bases, with 20 bases remaining between them. CDR1 SGDLS and CDR2 YYNGEE come from the germline V gene. The CDR3 DNA reads as TGTGCCAGCAGCGTAGAGGAGGGTCTCAACCCGGCGAATGAGCAGTTCTTC. It is translated as CASSVEEGLNPANEQFF. Together with reference TRBV9 and TRBJ2-1, the CDR3 gives the full variable domain: DSGVTQTPKHLITATGQRVTLRCSPRSGDLSVYWYQQSLDQGLQFLIQYYNGEERAKGNILERFSAQQFPDLHSELNLSSLELGDSALYFCASSVEEGLNPANEQFFGPGTRLTVL.

This chain joins TRBV3-1 (or the pseudogene TRBV3-2) and TRBJ2-5, with a tentative D call TRBD2 (5 bases). The length of the CDR3 is 15 residues. Germline CDR1 reads LGHDT; CDR2 reads YNNKEL (reference sequence). V lost 4 bases, J lost 6 bases, and 18 bases lay in between. CDR3 sequence (DNA): TGTGCCAGCAGCCCTTCCGGCCTAGCTGAGAAGACCCAGTACTTC. Its protein product is CASSPSGLAEKTQYF.

V usage is TRBV15 and J usage is TRBJ2-1, with 9 bases lining up with TRBD2. Germline lookup yields CDR1 LNHNV and CDR2 YYDKDF (reference sequence). The CDR3 spans 16 residues. V lost 1 base to trimming and J lost 2 bases; unmatched junction nucleotides: 3. CDR3 amino acids: CATSRGGGGAYNEQFF. The CDR3 DNA reads as TGTGCCACCAGCAGAGGGGGCGGGGGGGCCTACAATGAGCAGTTCTTC.

Only a few counts were recorded for this clone. This chain links TRBV29-1 with TRBJ2-3; 11 nucleotides align to TRBD2. The V segment lost 7 bases and the J segment 6 bases; nucleotides outside the gene matches: 6. The CDR3 is made up of 13 amino acids. Germline V gene sequence: CDR1 SQVTM, CDR2 ANQGSEA. The CDR3, as DNA: TGCAGCGGTCGACTAGCGGGACTCGATACGCAGTATTTT. Amino acids: CSGRLAGLDTQYF.

The V and J genes are TRBV7-2 and TRBJ2-5; D is possibly TRBD1 (5 bases). Trimming stripped 5 bases from V and 2 bases from J, with 12 bases between. Germline V gene sequence: CDR1 SGHTA, CDR2 FQGNSA. The CDR3 consists of 14 residues. CDR3 amino acids: CASSPTGVQETQYF. The CDR3 DNA reads as TGTGCCAGCAGCCCAACAGGCGTTCAAGAGACCCAGTACTTC.